Listed below are T cell receptor beta chains from one sample, sequenced in a study. TCRdb re-derived calls from the 5' RACE reads in MiXCR, one entry per CDR3 protein. The sample carries around 6,800 distinct CDR3 sequences, 65% to 85% recorded once. Sequencing was carried out using tumor-infiltrating Tregs sorted from the breast tumor. These receptor sequences come from a female donor with breast cancer. Each CDR3 is given with its conserved first and last residue. The D gene is left open where the match is weak. Clone size appears in some rows only: once, few, many, or a class for an expanded clone.

NA | NA | TRBJ1-6 | TRBV12-3/TRBV12-4 | TGTGCCAGCACTGAAGTTGGCAGAAGCTATAATTCACCCCTCCACTTT | CASTEVGRSYNSPLHF
TRBD1 | once | TRBJ1-1 | TRBV2 | TGTGCCAGCAGTCGCCGGACAGGGCAGAACACTGAAGCTTTCTTT | CASSRRTGQNTEAFF
NA | NA | TRBJ1-1 | TRBV11-3 | TGTGCCAGCAGCTTAGACTACAGGGACGCTGAAGCTTTCTTT | CASSLDYRDAEAFF
NA | NA | TRBJ1-1 | TRBV12-2 | TGTGCAAGTCGCTTAGGGTTAGGCAGGGGCCCCACTGAAGCTTTCTTT | CASRLGLGRGPTEAFF
NA | NA | TRBJ1-2 | TRBV4-2 | TGTGCCAGCAGCCAAGACAGCTATGGCTACACCTTC | CASSQDSYGYTF
TRBD2 | NA | TRBJ2-3 | TRBV6-5 | TGTGCCAGCAGTTACCGCGGGAGCCGCACAGATACGCAGTATTTT | CASSYRGSRTDTQYF
TRBD1 | NA | TRBJ1-2 | TRBV20-1 | TGCAGTGCTAGAGCCGGACAGGGGGTCGGCTACACCTTC | CSARAGQGVGYTF
TRBD1 | NA | TRBJ1-4 | TRBV29-1 | TGCAGCGTTGAGACAGGGCAAGGGGAAAAACTGTTTTTT | CSVETGQGEKLFF
TRBD2 | once | TRBJ2-1 | TRBV7-6 | TGTGCCAGCAGCTTAGTAGACGGACTAGTGTGG | CASSLVDGLVW
TRBD1 | NA | TRBJ2-1 | TRBV7-2 | TGTGCCAGCGGCTTAGCACTACAGGGGGTCGTTAATGAGCAGTTCTTC | CASGLALQGVVNEQFF
TRBD1 | NA | TRBJ2-7 | TRBV6-1 | TGTGCCAGCAGACACAGGGGCTCCTACGAGCAGTACTTC | CASRHRGSYEQYF
TRBD2 | NA | TRBJ2-7 | TRBV12-3/TRBV12-4 | TGTGCCAGCAGTCCTTTAGCGGGAGTAGGCGAGCAGTACTTC | CASSPLAGVGEQYF